This T cell receptor (beta chain) came from a study of beta chain features in type 1 diabetes. General study findings and limits: Unsettled here was the matter of whether HLA type influences TCRB rearrangement. PCR could preferentially amplify shorter templates, alike in patients and controls.

Expressed TCRB transcripts were sequenced after all isolated RNA was converted to cDNA. Sequencing was performed with immunoSEQ multiplex PCR; in TCRdb, only in-frame clones are kept and a portion is missing. Here the sample spans roughly 170,000 clones, more than 10% being singletons. The ends lost 3 bases at V and 0 bases at J; junction bases unmatched: 11. The CDR3 has 17 residues. Germline V CDR1 and CDR2: MDHEN, SYDVKM. Turning to this clone: What it binds is not known.

The chain uses TRBV28 and TRBJ2-7, with 7 bases fitting TRBD2. This TCR was sampled from a woman younger than 35 in good health. Sequencing was carried out using central memory CD4+ T cells from blood. The CDR3 DNA reads as TGTGCCAGCAGTTTTGTCAGCGGGAAGACCTTCTCCTACGAGCAGTACTTC. It yields the protein CASSFVSGKTFSYEQYF.